This TCR beta chain was captured by sequencing in a study of beta chain features in type 1 diabetes. General study points: Shorter TCRB CDR3s, moderately but significantly so, were found in Type 1 diabetes patients in all four CD4+ subsets. It was among patients, rather than healthy donors, that naive, central memory and Treg TCRB repertoires appeared more similar.

There was one heparinised blood draw per donor, averaging about 116 mL. It was via CD45RO/CCR7/CD25/CD127/CD95/CD27 that CD4+ naive, central memory, regulatory and stem cell-like memory cells were sorted. TCRB transcripts that were expressed got sequenced, as all of the isolated RNA had been reverse transcribed. Mean read depth for naive, central memory and regulatory T cell samples was about 3.6 million reads. Profiling relied on immunoSEQ multiplex PCR, and the TCRdb table lists in-frame clones only, not all of them. The table records hundreds of thousands of clones, about 14% of them present only once. This clone appeared a few times. What it recognizes is unknown. V shed 2 bases and J 3 bases; nucleotides not matched to a gene: 6. This CDR3 contains 16 residues. Germline-derived CDR1 and CDR2 are PRHDT and FYEKMQ (reference sequence).

The receptor's source is a man aged 18 to 29 with type 1 diabetes. This chain uses TRBV13 with TRBJ2-3; TRBD2 matches 9 bases. The sample taken for sequencing was naive CD4+ T cells from blood. In nucleotides, the CDR3 is TGTGCCAGCAGCTTATTTAGCGGGAGATCTACAGATACGCAGTATTTT. Protein sequence: CASSLFSGRSTDTQYF.